These 6 T cell receptor beta chains originate from one sample sequenced in a study of T cell responses to AZD1222 COVID-19 vaccine. Sequencing used immunoSEQ multiplex PCR; TCRdb keeps in-frame clones, though not all of them. This sample has about 120,000 clones, with around nine tenths found just once. The sequencing used peripheral blood, collected on day 0 of AZD1222 vaccination. Source of these receptors: an adult in good health.

The chain is built from TRBV24-1 and TRBJ2-7, with 7 bases matching TRBD2. This CDR3 is 18 amino acids long. Trimming took 0 bases from V and 4 from J; bases not matched to a gene: 14. CDR1 and CDR2 (germline): KGHDR, SFDVKD. The CDR3 is CATSDLFRGVAVLYEQYF. DNA for the CDR3: TGTGCCACCAGTGATTTGTTTCGGGGGGTGGCAGTTTTGTACGAGCAGTACTTC.

This chain links TRBV5-6 with TRBJ1-1; no definite D call. V lost 0 bases and J 6 bases, leaving 15 bases between the germline ends. Germline V gene lookup returns CDR1 SGHDT and CDR2 YYEEEE. This CDR3 is 15 amino acids long. CDR3 DNA sequence: TGTGCCAGCAGCTTGGTTCGGGATCTGTCATCTGAAGCTTTCTTT. It specifies CASSLVRDLSSEAFF.

The chain uses TRBV4-2 and TRBJ2-2, with 13 positions matching TRBD2. The trim removed 4 bases at V and 4 bases at J, leaving 3 bases unmatched. The CDR3 has 16 residues. The germline gives CDR1 LGHNA, CDR2 YNFKEQ. The CDR3 nucleotides read TGTGCCAGCAGCCCGACTAGCGGGGGGCCCACCGGGGAGCTGTTTTTT. Protein: CASSPTSGGPTGELFF.

J is TRBJ1-5 and V is TRBV12-3 or TRBV12-4; 7 bases match TRBD1. The V gene end was trimmed by 6 bases and the J gene end by 4 bases; junction bases not matched to a gene: 3. The CDR3 is made up of 13 amino acids. CDR3: CASSLRGNQPQHF. The CDR3 DNA reads as TGTGCCAGCAGCCTCAGGGGGAATCAGCCCCAGCATTTT.

V is TRBV4-2 and J is TRBJ2-5; 12 bases align to TRBD2. Germline V gives CDR1 LGHNA, CDR2 YNFKEQ. The CDR3 contains 16 residues. J was trimmed by 2 bases and V by 2 bases; bases with no gene match: 3. CDR3 residues: CASSQILAGGQETQYF. For the CDR3, the DNA is TGTGCCAGCAGCCAAATTCTAGCGGGGGGGCAAGAGACCCAGTACTTC.

This clone has only one observation. The V gene is TRBV6-6, the J gene TRBJ1-5, with TRBD1 matching over 7 bases. This CDR3 is built from 13 residues. V shed 7 bases, J shed 5 bases, and the junction held 5 bases outside the gene matches. Germline V gene sequence: CDR1 MNHNY, CDR2 SVGAGI (reference sequence). The chain's CDR3 is CASKVQGDQPQHF. The CDR3 nucleotides read TGTGCCAGCAAGGTGCAGGGGGATCAGCCCCAGCATTTT.